This T cell receptor beta chain was sequenced for a study of Ad26.COV2.S vaccination and SARS-CoV-2 variants. Whole-study context: Each vaccinee took Ad26.COV2.S intramuscularly, once or twice 56 days apart. Overall study findings and caveats: Whether participants received vaccine or placebo, their non-spike TCR breadth was similar. Using TCR breadth and depth analyses may have led to underestimated total T cell responses.

Treatment specified: around 19 received Ad26.COV2.S at low or high dose, single or two shots; about five received placebo; per-sample allocation not given. Day 63 following the first vaccine or placebo injection was when the samples were taken. Adults aged 18-55 years in Boston included the donor. CDR1 and CDR2 from the germline V gene are LGHDT and YNNKEL (reference sequence). Germline trimming cut 4 bases from V and 7 bases from J; bases unmatched to any gene: 1. The CDR3 is made up of 13 amino acids. Some clones are missing from TCRdb's copy, which holds only in-frame ones; the method was immunoSEQ multiplex PCR. The data hold more than 350,000 clones, with around nine tenths observed a single time. About this clone itself: Its antigen is unknown.

V is TRBV3-1 (or the pseudogene TRBV3-2) and J is TRBJ1-6, with TRBD1 matching over 7 bases. The TCR was taken from a person aged 18-65 years who received the Ad26.COV2.S COVID-19 vaccine or a placebo. Sequenced here: peripheral blood, sampled in a trial of Ad26.COV2.S vaccine versus placebo. CDR3 region: CASSRDRNSPLHF. CDR3 nucleotide sequence: TGTGCCAGCAGCCGGGACAGAAATTCACCCCTCCACTTT.